These 7 T cell receptor beta chains originate from one sample sequenced in a study of T-cell memory formation after mild COVID-19. TCRdb reprocessed the 5' RACE reads via MiXCR and lists one record per CDR3 protein. The sample lists 290,000 or so distinct CDR3 sequences, around 19% occurring once. Material for sequencing was PBMCs or a T cell subset sorted from them (not recorded which). The source is a man between 18 and 29 years old who had mild COVID-19 (a few samples of this study predate the infection). Cell type and time point are not known.

This clonotype turned up a few times. The chain couples TRBV11-3 to TRBJ2-5, with D unresolved. V shed 1 base and J shed 7 bases, with 13 bases lying between them. Germline CDR1 and CDR2: SGHNT and YENEEA. The length of the CDR3 is 14 residues. The CDR3 nucleotides are TGTGCCAGCAGCTTAGGGGTAGCCAAGGGGACCCAGTACTTC. Amino acid sequence: CASSLGVAKGTQYF.

The chain has TRBV9 and TRBJ2-5; D possibly corresponds to TRBD1 (6 bases). Germline-derived CDR1 and CDR2 are SGDLS and YYNGEE. CDR3 length: 14 residues. V was clipped by 0 bases and J by 4 bases, with 10 bases between them. The CDR3 DNA reads TGTGCCAGCAGCGTAGGGGGGCAGGGAGAGACCCAGTACTTC. Its protein product is CASSVGGQGETQYF.

The V gene is TRBV7-2, the J gene TRBJ2-7; tentatively, D is TRBD2 (7 bases). This CDR3 has 13 residues. Trimming removed 5 bases from V and 10 bases from J, with 18 bases in between. The germline V gene encodes CDR1 SGHTA and CDR2 FQGNSA. This CDR3 is CASSGTPGGRQYV. For the CDR3, the DNA is TGTGCCAGCAGCGGGACTCCCGGGGGGCGTCAGTACGTC.

CDR3 sequence (DNA): TGTGCCAGCAGAACGGGGGGCAGCCGCTACGAGCAGTACGTC. Residues: CASRTGGSRYEQYV. The chain is built from TRBV6-2 or TRBV6-3 and TRBJ2-7; D possibly corresponds to TRBD2 (7 bases). V was cut by 6 bases and J by 3 bases, with 15 bases left in between. Germline lookup yields CDR1 MNHEY and CDR2 SVGEGT. This CDR3 is 14 amino acids long.

This clonotype has just a few counts. The chain carries TRBV10-3 and TRBJ2-1, with 7 bases lining up with TRBD2. The CDR3 covers 14 residues. V lost 7 bases, J lost 5 bases, and 8 bases stayed unmatched. CDR1 and CDR2 from the germline V gene are ENHRY and SYGVKD. The CDR3 protein is CAITTGGNHNEQFF. The CDR3 DNA is TGTGCCATCACAACGGGGGGAAACCACAATGAGCAGTTCTTC.

This clonotype was detected a few times. The chain carries TRBV7-9 and TRBJ2-5; no definite D call. Trimming stripped 2 bases from V and 1 base from J, with 8 bases between. CDR1 and CDR2 (germline): SEHNR, FQNEAQ (reference sequence). This CDR3 contains 14 residues. In DNA form, the CDR3 reads TGTGCCAGCAGCTTAACCCCGACCCAAGAGACCCAGTACTTC. Protein: CASSLTPTQETQYF.

There are a few counts of this clonotype. This rearrangement joins TRBV4-3 to TRBJ2-2; a weak D match, TRBD1 (5 bases). V was pared by 1 base and J by 6 bases, with 24 bases between. Germline V gene data show CDR1 as LGHNA and CDR2 as YSLEER. This CDR3 has 19 amino acids. CDR3: CASSQGVFAGHGYAGELFF. The DNA of the CDR3 is TGCGCCAGCAGCCAAGGGGTCTTCGCAGGGCACGGGTACGCCGGGGAGCTGTTTTTT.